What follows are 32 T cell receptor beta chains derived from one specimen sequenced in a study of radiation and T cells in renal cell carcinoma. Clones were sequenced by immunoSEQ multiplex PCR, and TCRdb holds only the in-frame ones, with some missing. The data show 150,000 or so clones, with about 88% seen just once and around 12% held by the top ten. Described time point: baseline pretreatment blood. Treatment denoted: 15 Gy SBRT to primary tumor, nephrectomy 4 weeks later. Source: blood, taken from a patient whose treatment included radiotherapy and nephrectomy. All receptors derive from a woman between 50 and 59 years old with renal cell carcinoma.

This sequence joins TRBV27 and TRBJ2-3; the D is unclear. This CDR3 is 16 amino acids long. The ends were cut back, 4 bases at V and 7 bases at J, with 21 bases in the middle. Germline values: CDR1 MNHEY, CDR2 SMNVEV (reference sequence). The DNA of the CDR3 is TGTGCCAGCAGTTCCCAGCTGGACCTTAAGGCACATACGCAGTATTTT. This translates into CASSSQLDLKAHTQYF.

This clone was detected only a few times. CDR3 sequence: CASSTTGGLVQPQHF. The DNA of the CDR3 is TGTGCCAGTAGTACGACAGGGGGTTTGGTTCAGCCCCAGCATTTT. The V and J genes are TRBV19 and TRBJ1-5; 9 positions match TRBD1. Germline V lookup: CDR1 LNHDA, CDR2 SQIVND (reference sequence). J gave up 6 bases and V 4 bases, and 7 bases lay outside the gene matches. This CDR3 comprises 15 residues.

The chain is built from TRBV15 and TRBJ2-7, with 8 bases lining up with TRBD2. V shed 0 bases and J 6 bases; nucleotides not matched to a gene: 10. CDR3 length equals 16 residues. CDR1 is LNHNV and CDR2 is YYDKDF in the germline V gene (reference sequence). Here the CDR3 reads CATSRDRGLVYREQYF. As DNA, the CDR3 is TGTGCCACCAGCAGAGATAGGGGACTAGTCTATCGCGAGCAGTACTTC.

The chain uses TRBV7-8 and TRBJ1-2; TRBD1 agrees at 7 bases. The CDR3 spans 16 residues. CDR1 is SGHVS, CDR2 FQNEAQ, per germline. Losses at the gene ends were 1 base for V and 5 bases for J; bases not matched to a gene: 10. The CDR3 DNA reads TGTGCCAGCAGCTTAGGCGTAAGACAGGGCTCGTATGGCTACACCTTC. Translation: CASSLGVRQGSYGYTF.

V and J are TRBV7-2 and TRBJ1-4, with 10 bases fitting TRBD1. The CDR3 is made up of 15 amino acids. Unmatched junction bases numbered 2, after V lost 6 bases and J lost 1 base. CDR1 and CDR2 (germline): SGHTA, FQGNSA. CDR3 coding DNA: TGTGCCAGCAGTCGGACAGGGGGAACTAATGAAAAACTGTTTTTT. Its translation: CASSRTGGTNEKLFF.

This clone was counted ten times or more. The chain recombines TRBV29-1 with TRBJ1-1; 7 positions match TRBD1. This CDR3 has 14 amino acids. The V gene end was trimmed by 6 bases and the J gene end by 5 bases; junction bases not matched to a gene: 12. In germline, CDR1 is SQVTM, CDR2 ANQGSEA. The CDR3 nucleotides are TGCAGCGTCGTAAGACAGGGTAGCAGAACTGAAGCTTTCTTT. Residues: CSVVRQGSRTEAFF.

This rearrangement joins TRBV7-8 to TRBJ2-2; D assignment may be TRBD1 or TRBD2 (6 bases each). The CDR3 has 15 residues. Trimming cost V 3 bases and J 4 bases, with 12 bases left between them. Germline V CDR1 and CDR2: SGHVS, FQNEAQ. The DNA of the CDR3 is TGTGCCAGCAGCTTGGGGGGCGCGGGCACCGGGGAGCTGTTTTTT. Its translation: CASSLGGAGTGELFF.

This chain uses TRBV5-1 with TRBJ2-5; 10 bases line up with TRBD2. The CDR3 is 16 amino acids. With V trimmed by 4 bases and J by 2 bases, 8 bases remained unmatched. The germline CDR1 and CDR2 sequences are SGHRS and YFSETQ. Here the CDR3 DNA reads TGCGCCAGCAGCCCCGGACTAGCGGACCTTCAAGAGACCCAGTACTTC. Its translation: CASSPGLADLQETQYF. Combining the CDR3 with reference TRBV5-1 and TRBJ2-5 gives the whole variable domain KAGVTQTPRYLIKTRGQQVTLSCSPISGHRSVSWYQQTPGQGLQFLFEYFSETQRNKGNFPGRFSGRQFSNSRSEMNVSTLELGDSALYLCASSPGLADLQETQYFGPGTRLLVL.

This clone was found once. The CDR3 DNA sequence: TGTGCCAGCAGTTACTCGGGGGGGCCTGGAAACACCATATATTTT. Amino acids: CASSYSGGPGNTIYF. This sequence joins TRBV6-5 and TRBJ1-3; D may be TRBD1 (6 bases). Looked up from germline, CDR1 is MNHEY and CDR2 is SVGAGI. This CDR3 spans 15 amino acids. V lost 0 bases, J lost 2 bases, and 8 bases lay in between.

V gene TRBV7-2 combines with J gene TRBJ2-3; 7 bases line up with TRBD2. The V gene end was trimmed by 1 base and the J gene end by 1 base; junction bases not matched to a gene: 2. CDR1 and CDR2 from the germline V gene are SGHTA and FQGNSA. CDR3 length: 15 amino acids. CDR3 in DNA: TGTGCCAGCAGCTTAGACCTAGCGGGCACAGATACGCAGTATTTT. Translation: CASSLDLAGTDTQYF.

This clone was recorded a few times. Here the CDR3 reads CASSEQGQNYGYTF. The CDR3 DNA follows: TGTGCCAGCAGTGAACAAGGACAGAACTATGGCTACACCTTC. This rearrangement joins TRBV2 to TRBJ1-2; D is possibly TRBD1 (6 bases). Trimming took off 2 bases at V and 2 bases at J, with 9 bases between the two ends. This CDR3 spans 14 amino acids. Germline V gives CDR1 SNHLY, CDR2 FYNNEI.

The CDR3 loop is CASSLGGGGETQYF. CDR3 nucleotides: TGTGCCAGCAGCTTAGGCGGGGGGGGAGAGACCCAGTACTTC. The rearrangement links TRBV7-2 to TRBJ2-5, with 9 bases lining up with TRBD2. The CDR3 has 14 amino acids. Losses at the gene ends were 1 base for V and 4 bases for J; bases not matched to a gene: 1. Germline V gene sequence: CDR1 SGHTA, CDR2 FQGNSA.

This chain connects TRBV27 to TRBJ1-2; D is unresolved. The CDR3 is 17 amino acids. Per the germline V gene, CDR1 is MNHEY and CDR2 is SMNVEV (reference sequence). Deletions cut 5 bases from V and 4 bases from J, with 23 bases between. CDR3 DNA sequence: TGTGCCAGCAGTCTCGACTCCAGCCCTACGCGACCCTATGGCTACACCTTC. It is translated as CASSLDSSPTRPYGYTF.

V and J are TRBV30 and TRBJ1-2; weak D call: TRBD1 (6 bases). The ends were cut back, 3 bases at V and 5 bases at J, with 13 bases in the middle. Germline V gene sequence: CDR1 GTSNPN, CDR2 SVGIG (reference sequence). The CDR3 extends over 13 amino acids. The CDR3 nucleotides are TGTGCCTGGAGCTACAGGGAGATTTATGGCTACACCTTC. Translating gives CAWSYREIYGYTF.

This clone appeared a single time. The CDR3 here is CSVRTGNQGEQYF. Written as DNA, the CDR3 is TGCAGCGTCAGGACAGGGAATCAGGGCGAGCAGTACTTC. The chain couples TRBV29-1 to TRBJ2-7, with 8 bases identical to TRBD1. The CDR3 is made up of 13 amino acids. Germline-derived CDR1 and CDR2 are SQVTM and ANQGSEA. Trimming removed 6 bases from V and 6 bases from J; junction bases left unmatched: 10.

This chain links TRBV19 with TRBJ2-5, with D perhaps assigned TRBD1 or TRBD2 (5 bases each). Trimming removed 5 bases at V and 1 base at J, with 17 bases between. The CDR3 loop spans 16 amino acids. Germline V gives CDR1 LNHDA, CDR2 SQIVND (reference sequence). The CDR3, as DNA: TGTGCCAGTAGTCCGGGGCAGCGAGAATTCCAAGAGACCCAGTACTTC. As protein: CASSPGQREFQETQYF.

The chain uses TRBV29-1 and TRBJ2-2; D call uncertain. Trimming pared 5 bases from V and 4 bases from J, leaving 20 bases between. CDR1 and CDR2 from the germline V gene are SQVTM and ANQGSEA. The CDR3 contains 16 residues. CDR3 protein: CSVSHSDPTVTGELFF. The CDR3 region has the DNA TGCAGCGTTTCCCACTCGGACCCAACGGTCACCGGGGAGCTGTTTTTT.

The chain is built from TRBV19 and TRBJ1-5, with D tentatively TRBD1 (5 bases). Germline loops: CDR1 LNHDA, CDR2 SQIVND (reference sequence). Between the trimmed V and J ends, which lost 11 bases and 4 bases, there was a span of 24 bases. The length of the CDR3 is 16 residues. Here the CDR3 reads CASEKGRAGENQPQHF. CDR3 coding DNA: TGTGCCTCCGAGAAGGGCAGGGCTGGGGAAAATCAGCCCCAGCATTTT.

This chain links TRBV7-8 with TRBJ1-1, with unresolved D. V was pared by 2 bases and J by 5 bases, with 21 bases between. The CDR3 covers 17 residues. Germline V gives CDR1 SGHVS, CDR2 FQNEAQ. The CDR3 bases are TGTGCCAGCAGCTTACCGGGTAACCTCGACCGCGGGACTGAAGCTTTCTTT. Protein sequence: CASSLPGNLDRGTEAFF.

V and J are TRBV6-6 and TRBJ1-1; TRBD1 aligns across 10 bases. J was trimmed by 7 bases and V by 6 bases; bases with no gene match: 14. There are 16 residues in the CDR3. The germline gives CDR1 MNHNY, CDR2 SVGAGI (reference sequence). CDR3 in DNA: TGTGCCAGCAGAAGCGGACAGGGGGTCGCCGATAATGAAGCTTTCTTT. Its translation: CASRSGQGVADNEAFF.

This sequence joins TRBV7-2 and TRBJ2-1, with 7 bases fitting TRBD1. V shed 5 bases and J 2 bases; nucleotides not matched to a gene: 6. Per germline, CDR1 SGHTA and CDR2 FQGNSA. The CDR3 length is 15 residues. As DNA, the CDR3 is TGTGCCAGCAGCATCCACAGGGGACCCTACAATGAGCAGTTCTTC. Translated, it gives CASSIHRGPYNEQFF.

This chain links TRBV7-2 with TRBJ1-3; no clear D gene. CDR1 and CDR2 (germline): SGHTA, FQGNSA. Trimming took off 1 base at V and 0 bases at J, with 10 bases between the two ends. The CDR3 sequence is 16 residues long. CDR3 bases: TGTGCCAGCAGCTTAGTCAGGTCGAACTCTGGAAACACCATATATTTT. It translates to CASSLVRSNSGNTIYF.

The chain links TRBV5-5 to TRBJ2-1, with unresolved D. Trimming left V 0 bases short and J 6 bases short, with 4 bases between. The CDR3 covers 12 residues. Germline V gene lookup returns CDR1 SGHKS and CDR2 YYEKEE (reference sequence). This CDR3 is CASSLGTNEQFF. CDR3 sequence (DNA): TGTGCCAGCAGCTTGGGCACCAATGAGCAGTTCTTC.

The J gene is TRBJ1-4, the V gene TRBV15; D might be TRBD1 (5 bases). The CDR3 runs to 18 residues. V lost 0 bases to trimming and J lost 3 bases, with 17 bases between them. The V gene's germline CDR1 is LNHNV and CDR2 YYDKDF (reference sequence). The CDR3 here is CATSRDLSEGVPNEKLFF. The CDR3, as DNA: TGTGCCACCAGCAGAGATCTGAGCGAAGGGGTCCCTAATGAAAAACTGTTTTTT.

Here the CDR3 DNA reads TGTGCCAGCAGCGGACAGGGGGCGTCACCCCTCCACTTT. As protein: CASSGQGASPLHF. The chain recombines TRBV28 with TRBJ1-6; 11 bases align to TRBD1. Trimming cost V 6 bases and J 10 bases; bases outside gene matches: 2. Germline V gene lookup returns CDR1 MDHEN and CDR2 SYDVKM. The CDR3 has 13 residues.

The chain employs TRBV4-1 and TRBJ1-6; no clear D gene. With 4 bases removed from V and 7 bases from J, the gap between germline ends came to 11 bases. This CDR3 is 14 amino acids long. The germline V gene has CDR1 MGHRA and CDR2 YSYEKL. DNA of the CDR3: TGCGCCAGCAGCCTCGGGGTTAGCAATTCACCCCTCCACTTT. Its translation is CASSLGVSNSPLHF.

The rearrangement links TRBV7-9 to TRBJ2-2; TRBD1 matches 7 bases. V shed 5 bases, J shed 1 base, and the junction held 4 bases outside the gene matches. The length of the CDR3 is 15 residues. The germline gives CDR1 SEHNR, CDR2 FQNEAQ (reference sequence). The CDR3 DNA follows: TGTGCCAGCAGCATAACAGGGGTGAACACCGGGGAGCTGTTTTTT. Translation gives CASSITGVNTGELFF.

In nucleotides, the CDR3 is TGCAGCACTAGGACAGGGTTAGAGACCCAGTACTTC. Translated, it gives CSTRTGLETQYF. The V and J genes are TRBV29-1 and TRBJ2-5; TRBD1 aligns across 8 bases. This CDR3 region has 12 residues. V shed 8 bases and J 4 bases; nucleotides not matched to a gene: 6. Germline-derived CDR1 and CDR2 are SQVTM and ANQGSEA.

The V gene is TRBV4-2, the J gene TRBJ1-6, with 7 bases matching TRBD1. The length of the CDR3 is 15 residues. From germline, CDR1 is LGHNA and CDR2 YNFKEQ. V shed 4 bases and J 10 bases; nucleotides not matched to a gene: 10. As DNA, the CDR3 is TGTGCCAGCAGCCGACGGACAGGAACGGAGTCACCCCTCCACTTT. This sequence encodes CASSRRTGTESPLHF.

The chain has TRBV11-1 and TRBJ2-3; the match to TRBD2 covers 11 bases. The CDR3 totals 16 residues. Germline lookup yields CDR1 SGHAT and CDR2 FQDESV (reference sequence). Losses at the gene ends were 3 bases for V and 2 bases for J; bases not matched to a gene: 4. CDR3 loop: CASSLELAGDTDTQYF. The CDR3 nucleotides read TGTGCCAGCAGCTTGGAACTAGCGGGGGACACAGATACGCAGTATTTT.

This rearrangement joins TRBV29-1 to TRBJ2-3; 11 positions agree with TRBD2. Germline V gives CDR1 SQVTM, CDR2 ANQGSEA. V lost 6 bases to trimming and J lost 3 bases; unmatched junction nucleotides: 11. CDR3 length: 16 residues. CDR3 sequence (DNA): TGCAGCGTACTAGCTCTAGCGGGGGGTGGAACAGATACGCAGTATTTT. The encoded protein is CSVLALAGGGTDTQYF.

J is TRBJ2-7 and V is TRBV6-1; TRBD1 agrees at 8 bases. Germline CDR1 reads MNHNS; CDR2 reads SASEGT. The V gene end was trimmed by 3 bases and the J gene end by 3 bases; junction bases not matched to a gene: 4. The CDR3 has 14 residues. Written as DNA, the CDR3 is TGTGCCAGCAGTGATGACAGGGGACGCTACGAGCAGTACTTC. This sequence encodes CASSDDRGRYEQYF.